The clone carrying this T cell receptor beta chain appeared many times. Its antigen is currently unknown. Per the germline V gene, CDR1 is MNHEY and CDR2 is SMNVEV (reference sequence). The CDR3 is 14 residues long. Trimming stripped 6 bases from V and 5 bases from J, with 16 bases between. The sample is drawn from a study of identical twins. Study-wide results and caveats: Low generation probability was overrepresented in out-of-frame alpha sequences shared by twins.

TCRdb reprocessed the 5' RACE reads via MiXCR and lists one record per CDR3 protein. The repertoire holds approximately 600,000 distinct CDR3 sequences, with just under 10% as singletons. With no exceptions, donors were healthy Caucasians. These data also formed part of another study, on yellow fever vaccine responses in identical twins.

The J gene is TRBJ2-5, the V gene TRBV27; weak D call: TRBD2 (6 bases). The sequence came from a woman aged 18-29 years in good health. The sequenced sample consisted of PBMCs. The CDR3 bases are TGTGCCAGCAGCCCCACTTGGGGGAGGGAGACCCAGTACTTC. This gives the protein CASSPTWGRETQYF.